This TCR beta chain was retrieved from a study of T cell repertoires in cytomegalovirus infection (dated by TCRdb to about 2019). Concerning the study at large: Alongside well-studied HLA-B-restricted epitopes, the peptide stimulations were aimed at recently identified HLA-C-restricted CMV epitopes, whose presentation resists viral immunomodulation. The HLA type of each donor mattered for the analysis, because public TCR beta signatures pointed to carriage of CMV infection along with the matching HLA type. Here is what the overall study found, with its caveats: In both this cohort and an independent roughly 400-donor cohort, the cumulative frequency of public TCR beta family members distinguished carriers of CMV infection plus the relevant HLA type. In the ex vivo response, HLA-C-restricted CMV-specific TCR beta clonotypes were dominant, and in two of eight donors the single most frequent clonotype came from this HLA-C-restricted group.

A word on this clonotype: Its antigen has not been determined. One base away there is no much larger clone; base qualities are not given.

Sequencing was carried out with an Illumina HiSeq 1500. TCRdb reanalyzed the raw reads on its own, using fastp at Q25 for trimming and MiXCR for clone calling, and kept in-frame beta chains. Under each unique CDR3 protein, matching rows form one entry showing the most common genes and DNA. This sample has about 310,000 distinct CDR3 sequences in its table, and 25% of those were observed once. Of the sample, about an eighth falls within the top ten clones. The CDR3, from cysteine to phenylalanine, totals 14 residues. The DNA shown is the 42-base CDR3, in frame from base 1. The CDR1 and CDR2 encoded by the germline V gene are SQVTM and ANQGSEA. V is cut back by 4 bases and J by 4 bases, with 7 bases in the junction unmatched. The sample's treatment or condition label, in plain terms: in vitro stimulation with specific CMV peptide epitopes to enrich CMV-specific T cells.

Here the chain combines TRBV29-1 and TRBJ2-5; a stretch of 9 junction bases matches TRBD2. This clonotype was sampled from a human donor in good health (CMV status not recorded). Some clones in this sample may be carry-over from other donors' samples. The starting material was cultured PBMCs, obtained from culture after CMV antigen stimulation. The DNA reads as follows: TGCAGCGTTGGAGCGGGAGGAGGTTCAGAGACCCAGTACTTC. Its protein is CSVGAGGGSETQYF.